This entry features one TCR beta chain sequence. This sample is part of a study of control samples from healthy donors and cancer patients. The CDR3 length is 17 residues. The V gene end was trimmed by 4 bases and the J gene end by 0 bases; junction bases not matched to a gene: 8. Germline assignment: CDR1 MNHEY and CDR2 SVGEGT. TCRdb's table, derived via immunoSEQ multiplex PCR, lists solely in-frame clones and lacks some. The sample has 150,000 or so clones; 80% to 95% are singletons. V is TRBV6-2 or TRBV6-3 and J is TRBJ1-1; 10 nucleotides align to TRBD1. This receptor was obtained from a man aged 35 to 55 in good health. Input material: blood. CDR3 sequence: CASSSRMTGGMNTEAFF. CDR3 DNA: TGTGCCAGCAGTTCCCGAATGACAGGGGGCATGAACACTGAAGCTTTCTTT.